One and the same sample provided the 14 T cell receptor beta chains below, sequenced in a study of cytomegalovirus exposure and HLA in healthy donors. The repertoire was sequenced with immunoSEQ multiplex PCR; TCRdb's copy has only in-frame clones and lacks some. Here the sample spans tens of thousands of clones, around nine tenths being singletons. The material sequenced was PBMCs. Source of these receptors: a young woman in good health and CMV-seropositive.

The V call is TRBV4-2, the J call TRBJ2-2, with TRBD2 identical over 11 bases. Trimming at V came to 2 bases and at J to 6 bases, leaving 5 bases not matched to a gene. This CDR3 has 16 amino acids. Looked up from germline, CDR1 is LGHNA and CDR2 is YNFKEQ. DNA for the CDR3: TGTGCCAGCAGCCAACCTAGCGGGGGGCCCCCCGGGGAGCTGTTTTTT. Translating gives CASSQPSGGPPGELFF.

This sequence joins TRBV2 and TRBJ1-1; weak D call: TRBD1 (6 bases). The CDR3 contains 16 residues. Germline V gene sequence: CDR1 SNHLY, CDR2 FYNNEI. The germline V and J ends were trimmed by 8 bases and 0 bases, with 19 bases remaining between them. CDR3 amino acids: CASREVGGAVNTEAFF. CDR3 bases: TGTGCCAGCCGAGAAGTGGGGGGGGCCGTGAACACTGAAGCTTTCTTT.

This chain connects TRBV6-6 to TRBJ1-2; TRBD1 aligns across 7 bases. The J segment lost 6 bases and the V segment lost 6 bases, leaving 10 bases of the junction unmatched. Germline assignment: CDR1 MNHNY and CDR2 SVGAGI (reference sequence). CDR3 length equals 14 residues. CDR3 in DNA: TGTGCCAGCAGCCAACAGGGGAGGAGCGATGGCTACACCTTC. This sequence encodes CASSQQGRSDGYTF.

This clone has just a few counts. The chain uses TRBV4-1 and TRBJ1-5, with D tentatively TRBD1 (5 bases). Trimming took off 1 base at V and 3 bases at J, with 10 bases between the two ends. The CDR3 is 15 amino acids. CDR1 and CDR2 (germline): MGHRA, YSYEKL. CDR3 amino acids: CASSQGDRHNQPQHF. In nucleotides, the CDR3 is TGCGCCAGCAGCCAAGGTGACAGACACAATCAGCCCCAGCATTTT.

The chain joins TRBV6-4 to TRBJ1-2; no reliable D call. In germline, CDR1 is MRHNA, CDR2 SNTAGT. V was cut by 5 bases and J by 3 bases, with 7 bases left in between. The CDR3 has 12 residues. The CDR3 coding sequence is TGTGCCAGCAGTTACAGTTACTATGGCTACACCTTC. Its translation: CASSYSYYGYTF.

V usage is TRBV28 and J usage is TRBJ2-2; D possibly corresponds to TRBD2 (6 bases). From germline, CDR1 is MDHEN and CDR2 SYDVKM. Trimming left V 5 bases short and J 0 bases short, with 13 bases between. The CDR3 contains 16 residues. CDR3 amino acids: CASSPSGGANTGELFF. The CDR3 DNA reads as TGTGCCAGCAGTCCATCAGGAGGGGCGAACACCGGGGAGCTGTTTTTT.

This sequence joins TRBV28 and TRBJ1-4, with TRBD1 identical over 7 bases. The CDR3 is 15 amino acids. V was clipped by 5 bases and J by 1 base; unmatched bases: 4. The germline V gene encodes CDR1 MDHEN and CDR2 SYDVKM. CDR3 sequence reads: CASSPHRGTNEKLFF. The CDR3, as DNA: TGTGCCAGCAGTCCTCACAGGGGAACTAATGAAAAACTGTTTTTT.

The rearrangement links TRBV10-2 to TRBJ2-3, with a tentative D call TRBD1 (8 bases). Trimming stripped 4 bases from V and 5 bases from J, with 31 bases between. The germline V gene has CDR1 WSHSY and CDR2 SAAADI. The CDR3 runs to 20 residues. CDR3 protein: CASSGRTPIGQGLIEDTQYF. The CDR3 coding sequence is TGCGCCAGCAGTGGTCGAACCCCTATTGGACAGGGACTAATAGAAGATACGCAGTATTTT.

The rearrangement uses TRBV11-3 and TRBJ2-1; D is possibly TRBD1 (5 bases). Germline CDR1 and CDR2: SGHNT and YENEEA. The CDR3 runs to 14 residues. V was clipped by 5 bases and J by 10 bases, with 18 bases between them. The CDR3 sequence: CASSAPTGHGEQFF. The CDR3 bases are TGTGCCAGCAGCGCTCCTACCGGACATGGAGAGCAGTTCTTC.

CDR3 in amino acids: CASSDPTGAYGYTF. The CDR3 region has the DNA TGTGCCAGCAGTGATCCGACAGGAGCCTATGGCTACACCTTC. The V gene is TRBV2, the J gene TRBJ1-2; D may be TRBD1 (6 bases). This CDR3 is built from 14 residues. The germline V gene encodes CDR1 SNHLY and CDR2 FYNNEI. Trimming cost V 3 bases and J 4 bases, with 12 bases left between them. Filled out from reference TRBV2 and TRBJ1-2, the complete variable domain reads EPEVTQTPSHQVTQMGQEVILRCVPISNHLYFYWYRQILGQKVEFLVSFYNNEISEKSEIFDDQFSVERPDGSNFTLKIRSTKLEDSAMYFCASSDPTGAYGYTFGSGTRLTVV.

The V call is TRBV27, the J call TRBJ2-7, with D hard to call. The CDR3 contains 13 residues. Trimming stripped 1 base from V and 2 bases from J, with 6 bases between. Germline loops: CDR1 MNHEY, CDR2 SMNVEV (reference sequence). CDR3 in DNA: TGTGCCAGCAGTTTATATGGGCCCTACGAGCAGTACTTC. Translated, it gives CASSLYGPYEQYF.

The CDR3 DNA reads TGTGCCAGCAGCTTAGACGGGGGGGCAAATCAGCCCCAGCATTTT. Protein: CASSLDGGANQPQHF. The genes are TRBV7-2 and TRBJ1-5, with TRBD1 as a possible D gene (6 bases). V dropped 1 base and J dropped 4 bases, with 11 bases sitting between them. CDR1 and CDR2 from the germline V gene are SGHTA and FQGNSA. This CDR3 region has 15 residues.

J is TRBJ1-5 and V is TRBV10-3, with 8 bases identical to TRBD1. Germline V gene data show CDR1 as ENHRY and CDR2 as SYGVKD. The CDR3 totals 17 residues. V lost 4 bases and J lost 0; bases outside the gene matches: 8. CDR3 DNA sequence: TGTGCCATCAGTGGGAGCAGGGGGCTTGATAGCAATCAGCCCCAGCATTTT. This gives the protein CAISGSRGLDSNQPQHF.

This sequence joins TRBV7-9 and TRBJ1-1; D possibly corresponds to TRBD1 (6 bases). In germline, CDR1 is SEHNR, CDR2 FQNEAQ (reference sequence). V shed 1 base and J shed 1 base, with 7 bases lying between them. This CDR3 has 14 residues. The CDR3 DNA reads TGTGCCAGCAGCTTAGGGGACACGAACACTGAAGCTTTCTTT. Protein product: CASSLGDTNTEAFF.